Listed below are T cell receptor beta chains from one sample, sequenced in a study of radiotherapy plus CTLA-4 blockade in lung cancer. The data were produced by immunoSEQ multiplex PCR, yet TCRdb's version contains in-frame clones alone and is incomplete. Of about 77,000 clones listed, just under 75% are singletons. Source: peripheral blood, taken from a patient treated with radiotherapy plus ipilimumab. Every receptor here comes from a human donor with non-small cell lung cancer whose response to radiotherapy plus ipilimumab could not be evaluated. CDR3s include the opening cysteine and the closing phenylalanine or tryptophan. A D gene is named only where the DNA matches it firmly. Some rows have no size entry. The others give once, few or many, or a class for an expanded clone.

-	-	TRBV5-1	TRBJ2-3	TGCGCCAGCAGCTTGAGCGGAGCCTCGACGGATACGCAGTATTTT	CASSLSGASTDTQYF
-	TRBD1	TRBV18	TRBJ1-1	TGTGCCAGCTCACCTTGGACAGGGAAGACTGAAGCTTTCTTT	CASSPWTGKTEAFF
-	-	TRBV5-1	TRBJ2-7	TGCGCCAGCAGCGTGGGAGGTAGCAACGGCGAGCAGTACTTC	CASSVGGSNGEQYF
-	TRBD1	TRBV30	TRBJ1-2	TGTGCCTGGAAGGGACAGAACTATGGCTACACCTTC	CAWKGQNYGYTF
-	-	TRBV30	TRBJ1-2	TGTGCCTGGAGTCCGGGACAACCCCCATGGGACTATGGCTACACCTTC	CAWSPGQPPWDYGYTF
-	-	TRBV7-2	TRBJ1-3	TGTGCCAGCAGCTTAAATGCAGGGGGAAACACCATATATTTT	CASSLNAGGNTIYF
-	-	TRBV27	TRBJ2-2	TGTGCCAGCAGTTCCCTCCTCGCGAACACCGGGGAGCTGTTTTTT	CASSSLLANTGELFF
-	-	TRBV7-2	TRBJ1-2	TGTGCCAGCAGCTTGGGTTTTTTAGGGGTGAAGGACTATGGCTACACCTTC	CASSLGFLGVKDYGYTF
many	-	TRBV19	TRBJ2-1	TGTGCCAGTAGTCCCCGGGGAGCCCCCTACAATGAGCAGTTCTTC	CASSPRGAPYNEQFF
once	-	TRBV25-1	TRBJ2-3	TGTGCCACCGGCAGGGGTAGCACAGATACGCAGTATTTT	CATGRGSTDTQYF
-	-	TRBV7-9	TRBJ1-2	TGTGCCAGCAGCTTAGTAGTAGCTAACTATGGCTACACCTTC	CASSLVVANYGYTF
-	TRBD2	TRBV5-1	TRBJ2-3	TGCGCCAGCAGCTCGGGGACTAGATATTCAGATACGCAGTATTTT	CASSSGTRYSDTQYF
-	TRBD2	TRBV7-7	TRBJ2-3	TGTGCCAGCAGCCCAACTCGGGGGGGGCGAGATACGCAGTATTTT	CASSPTRGGRDTQYF
-	-	TRBV29-1	TRBJ1-1	TGTAGCGTTCAGACTTTTCCCAACACTGAAGCTTTCTTT	CSVQTFPNTEAFF
-	TRBD1	TRBV30	TRBJ1-2	TGTGCCTGGAGTGCCTTCACAGGGGGCGCTAACTATGGCTACACCTTC	CAWSAFTGGANYGYTF
-	TRBD2	TRBV4-1	TRBJ2-5	TGCGCCAGCAGCCGCCGGACTAGCGGGGGGCCCCAAGAGACCCAGTACTTC	CASSRRTSGGPQETQYF
-	TRBD1	TRBV5-5	TRBJ1-2	TGTGCCAGCAGCTTGGATTTCGGTTGGGGGACAGGGTATGGCTACACCTTC	CASSLDFGWGTGYGYTF
-	TRBD1	TRBV28	TRBJ1-2	TGTGCCTCGACAGGGGGCATCTATGGCTACACCTTC	CASTGGIYGYTF
-	-	TRBV19	TRBJ1-2	TGTGCCAGTATCCCAACGGACGGCGGCGGGTATGGCTACACCTTC	CASIPTDGGGYGYTF
-	-	TRBV29-1	TRBJ2-7	TGCAGCGTTGAGGGCTCGACCACATACGAGCAGTACTTC	CSVEGSTTYEQYF
-	-	TRBV7-8	TRBJ1-3	TGTGCCAGCAGCTTAGTACGCCTCCGTGTCAGGGGACGTCCTGGAAACACCATATATTTT	CASSLVRLRVRGRPGNTIYF
-	-	TRBV10-3	TRBJ1-5	TGTGCCATCAGTGTGGACAGACGGGATCAGCCCCAGCATTTT	CAISVDRRDQPQHF
-	-	TRBV30	TRBJ2-2	TGTGCCTGGGTCCCCTTCGGCAGGGGGGACACCGGGGAGCTGTTTTTT	CAWVPFGRGDTGELFF
-	TRBD2	TRBV6-5	TRBJ2-6	TGTGCCAGCAGTTACCTCCGGGAGGCTGGGGCCAACGTCCTGACTTTC	CASSYLREAGANVLTF
few	-	TRBV5-8	TRBJ2-3	TGTGCCAGCAGCTTGGGTATACGGGATACGCAGTATTTT	CASSLGIRDTQYF
-	TRBD1	TRBV11-2	TRBJ2-7	TGTGCCAGCAGCTTAGGAACAGGGGTAGCTTCCTACGAGCAGTACTTC	CASSLGTGVASYEQYF
few	TRBD2	TRBV27	TRBJ2-1	TGTGCCAGCAGTTCAAGCGGGAGAAAGGGATATGAGCAGTTCTTC	CASSSSGRKGYEQFF
-	-	TRBV2	TRBJ1-5	TGTGCCAGCAGTGAGGACAGCCATAGCAATCAGCCCCAGCATTTT	CASSEDSHSNQPQHF
few	-	TRBV5-5	TRBJ2-7	TGTGCCAGCAGCTTGGGACAGGCATCGGAAGAGCAGTACTTC	CASSLGQASEEQYF
few	-	TRBV5-6	TRBJ2-1	TGTGCCAGCAGCCGTAACAATGAGCAGTTCTTC	CASSRNNEQFF
-	-	TRBV9	TRBJ2-2	TGTGCCAGCAGCGTAGAGTTAGTCTTAGGGGTCGCGAACACCGGGGAGCTGTTTTTT	CASSVELVLGVANTGELFF
-	TRBD1	TRBV19	TRBJ2-2	TGTGCCAGTTGGACCGGGACAGGGTACGGGGTCGGGGAGCTGTTTTTT	CASWTGTGYGVGELFF
-	TRBD1	TRBV6-1	TRBJ2-7	TGTGCCAGTCGTACAGGGGGTAGCTCCTACGAGCAGTACTTC	CASRTGGSSYEQYF
-	TRBD2	TRBV7-3	TRBJ2-3	TGTGCCAGCAGCAAGCTAGCGGGGCAGACTAGCACAGATACGCAGTATTTT	CASSKLAGQTSTDTQYF
-	TRBD2	TRBV11-2	TRBJ2-7	TGTGCCAGCAGCTTGGGACTAGCGGGAGAGCAGTACTTC	CASSLGLAGEQYF
-	-	TRBV7-6	TRBJ2-2	TGTGCCAGCAGCCAAGGGTTAAGACGGGGGGCTGCGAACACCGGGGAGCTGTTTTTT	CASSQGLRRGAANTGELFF
-	-	TRBV6-5	TRBJ2-7	TGTGCCAGCAGTAGGGGCAGTTACGAGCAGTACTTC	CASSRGSYEQYF
-	TRBD1	TRBV7-2	TRBJ1-3	TGTGCCAGCAGCCGAGGACAGGAGGGTCTTGGAAACACCATATATTTT	CASSRGQEGLGNTIYF
-	-	TRBV9	TRBJ2-7	TGTGCCAGCAGCGTAGATGCCCGCGGCTACGAGCAGTACTTC	CASSVDARGYEQYF
-	-	TRBV2	TRBJ1-4	TGTGCCAGCAGCGATAGATCTGAGGGAAAACTGTTTTTT	CASSDRSEGKLFF
-	TRBD2	TRBV30	TRBJ2-7	TGTGCCTGGAGTGTAAATCTAGCGGGAGTAGAGCAGTACTTC	CAWSVNLAGVEQYF
-	TRBD1	TRBV19	TRBJ1-2	TGTGCCAGTAGTGTAGGACAGGGCGGCTATGGCTACACCTTC	CASSVGQGGYGYTF